The 3 T cell receptor beta chains below all came from one sample that was sequenced in a study of CD8 T cells in ankylosing spondylitis. TCRdb processed the 5' RACE reads anew with MiXCR; each CDR3 protein has one entry. The sample holds 200,000 or so distinct CDR3 sequences, around a quarter seen once. Material for sequencing was blood, either unsorted or a sorted T cell fraction (not recorded which). The receptors derive from a male donor with ankylosing spondylitis or in good health (not recorded which).

Only a few counts were recorded for this clonotype. One junction end does not reproduce the germline sequence, and a read error may be involved. The V call is TRBV7-2, the J call TRBJ2-7; 8 bases are shared with TRBD2. The CDR3 runs 13 residues. CDR1 SGHTA and CDR2 FQGNSA come from the germline V gene. CDR3 bases: TGTGCCAGCAGCGCACGGGAGGGTTACGAACAGTACTTC. Translating it yields CASSAREGYEQYF. The full variable domain, with the rest looked up from reference TRBV7-2 and TRBJ2-7, is GAGVSQSPSNKVTEKGKDVELRCDPISGHTALYWYRQSLGQGLEFLIYFQGNSAPDKSGLPSDRFSAERTGGSVSTLTIQRTQQEDSAVYLCASSAREGYEQYFGPGTRLTVT.

The gene calls are TRBV20-1 and TRBJ1-1; unclear D gene. The V gene's germline CDR1 is DFQATT and CDR2 SNEGSKA (reference sequence). This CDR3 is 12 amino acids long. Trimming pared 5 bases from V and 2 bases from J, leaving 9 bases between. Written as DNA, the CDR3 is TGCAGTGCTCAGGAGGGAAACACTGAAGCTTTCTTT. It yields the protein CSAQEGNTEAFF.

J is TRBJ2-7 and V is TRBV5-5, with 11 nucleotides matching TRBD1. The CDR3 totals 14 residues. V shed 2 bases, J shed 7 bases, and the junction held 5 bases outside the gene matches. The germline V gene has CDR1 SGHKS and CDR2 YYEKEE (reference sequence). The CDR3 sequence: CASSFVDRGREQYF. In DNA form, the CDR3 reads TGTGCCAGCAGCTTCGTGGACAGGGGGCGTGAGCAGTACTTC.